This is a list of T cell receptor beta chains from one sample in a study. TCRdb re-called the RT-PCR reads through MiXCR, storing one row per CDR3 protein. Here the sample spans about 680,000 distinct CDR3 sequences, 11% to 15% being singletons. Sequencing input: memory CD4+ T cells from blood. These receptors were taken from a female donor in good health, serving as a healthy control. Both conserved end residues are part of each CDR3. A D gene is named only where the DNA matches it firmly. The size field is filled for only some rows; it gives once, few, many or a size class.

abundance	len	d_gene	j_gene	v_gene	CDR3aa	CDR3nt
many	14	-	TRBJ2-5	TRBV5-1	CASSFYSGGETQYF	TGCGCCAGCAGCTTCTATTCTGGGGGGGAGACCCAGTACTTC
few	18	TRBD2	TRBJ2-7	TRBV20-1	CSARDLASGGGLRYEQYF	TGCAGTGCTAGAGATCTAGCTAGCGGGGGAGGTCTTAGGTACGAGCAGTACTTC
-	17	TRBD1	TRBJ1-1	TRBV7-9	CASSLGYGGTGVTEAFF	TGTGCCAGCAGCTTAGGATATGGGGGGACAGGGGTTACTGAAGCTTTCTTT
many	16	TRBD1	TRBJ2-7	TRBV7-2	CASSNMWTGLSYEQYF	TGTGCCAGCAGCAACATGTGGACAGGTCTCTCCTACGAGCAGTACTTC
-	15	-	TRBJ1-6	TRBV7-2	CASSFSRGGNSPLHF	TGTGCCAGCAGCTTCTCCCGGGGAGGTAATTCACCCCTCCACTTT
few	13	-	TRBJ2-7	TRBV5-5	CASNFDQGREQYF	TGTGCCAGCAACTTCGACCAGGGCCGCGAGCAGTACTTC
many	15	TRBD2	TRBJ2-1	TRBV29-1	CSVAKNLADYNEQFF	TGCAGCGTTGCGAAGAATCTAGCGGACTACAATGAGCAGTTCTTC
-	14	-	TRBJ1-1	TRBV4-3	CASSQREGEHEAFF	TGCGCCAGCAGCCAACGTGAGGGAGAGCATGAAGCTTTCTTT
few	14	TRBD2	TRBJ2-1	TRBV30	CAWSVSGVSHEQFF	TGTGCCTGGAGTGTCAGCGGGGTATCGCATGAGCAGTTCTTC
many	14	-	TRBJ2-1	TRBV4-3	CASSQVQGWNEQFF	TGCGCCAGCAGCCAGGTACAGGGTTGGAATGAGCAGTTCTTC
-	15	-	TRBJ1-1	TRBV12-5	CASGPSQGLGTEAFF	TGTGCTAGTGGTCCCTCCCAGGGGCTGGGCACTGAAGCTTTCTTT
-	15	TRBD1	TRBJ1-2	TRBV7-2	CASSLETGGADGYTF	TGTGCCAGCAGCCTAGAAACAGGGGGCGCGGATGGCTACACCTTC
few	13	TRBD1	TRBJ2-7	TRBV10-3	CAASRDRGYEQYF	TGTGCCGCCTCCCGGGACAGGGGATACGAGCAGTACTTC
-	13	TRBD1	TRBJ1-1	TRBV5-1	CASSLVPTGDAFF	TGCGCCAGCAGCTTGGTGCCGACAGGGGACGCTTTCTTT
-	14	-	TRBJ1-5	TRBV20-1	CSARDGGGAQPQHF	TGCAGTGCTAGAGATGGGGGAGGTGCTCAGCCCCAGCATTTT
-	16	TRBD1	TRBJ1-5	TRBV2	CASSTVGGHSNQPQHF	TGTGCCAGCTCCACGGTAGGGGGCCACAGCAATCAGCCCCAGCATTTT
few	16	TRBD1	TRBJ2-3	TRBV5-1	CASSLEGQGRADTQYF	TGCGCCAGCAGCTTGGAGGGACAGGGGAGGGCAGATACGCAGTATTTT
many	14	TRBD2	TRBJ2-5	TRBV4-2	CASSQATGGRAQYF	TGTGCCAGCAGCCAAGCCACTGGCGGGAGGGCCCAGTACTTC
few	14	-	TRBJ1-1	TRBV7-2	CASSVLFGTTEAFF	TGTGCCAGCTCGGTTTTGTTTGGGACAACTGAAGCTTTCTTT
-	17	TRBD2	TRBJ2-2	TRBV7-2	CASSFRRLAGGSGELFF	TGTGCCAGCAGCTTTAGGAGACTAGCGGGAGGTAGCGGGGAGCTGTTTTTT
few	15	TRBD1	TRBJ1-1	TRBV10-3	CAISGQAGPNTEAFF	TGTGCCATCAGCGGACAGGCTGGACCGAACACTGAAGCTTTCTTT
-	15	-	TRBJ2-4	TRBV5-1	CASSFALTGENIQYF	TGCGCCAGCAGCTTCGCATTAACTGGCGAAAACATTCAGTACTTC
-	15	-	TRBJ2-7	TRBV28	CASRPGGLSSYEQYF	TGTGCCAGCCGACCTGGGGGACTGAGCTCCTACGAGCAGTACTTC
few	14	-	TRBJ1-6	TRBV6-5	CASSLGGVGSPLHF	TGTGCCAGCAGCCTCGGTGGCGTGGGTTCACCCCTCCACTTT
few	16	TRBD2	TRBJ2-2	TRBV6-4	CASSDSLWGGTGELFF	TGTGCCAGCAGTGACTCACTGTGGGGGGGCACCGGGGAGCTGTTTTTT
few	15	TRBD1	TRBJ2-1	TRBV20-1	CSARGGDRGINEQFF	TGCAGTGCTAGAGGGGGGGACAGGGGTATCAATGAGCAGTTCTTC
-	16	-	TRBJ1-2	TRBV9	CASSPGGGWGANGYTF	TGTGCCAGCAGCCCGGGGGGGGGTTGGGGTGCGAATGGCTACACCTTC
many	13	TRBD1	TRBJ1-1	TRBV12-3/TRBV12-4	CASRLQGAGEAFF	TGTGCCAGCAGACTACAGGGGGCTGGTGAAGCTTTCTTT
many	13	-	TRBJ2-2	TRBV27	CASSLPNTGELFF	TGTGCCAGCAGTTTGCCAAACACCGGGGAGCTGTTTTTT
-	15	TRBD1	TRBJ1-5	TRBV28	CASSKPTGAYQPQHF	TGTGCCAGCAGTAAGCCGACAGGGGCTTATCAGCCCCAGCATTTT
many	16	TRBD1	TRBJ1-2	TRBV29-1	CSVEAMAGRGTDGYTF	TGCAGCGTTGAAGCGATGGCCGGCAGGGGGACGGATGGCTACACCTTC
few	16	-	TRBJ2-7	TRBV4-3	CASSQGETSSSYEQYF	TGCGCCAGCAGCCAGGGGGAGACTTCAAGCTCCTACGAGCAGTACTTC
-	18	-	TRBJ2-4	TRBV9	CASSVGWEREIAKNIQYF	TGTGCCAGCAGCGTAGGCTGGGAGAGGGAGATAGCCAAAAACATTCAGTACTTC
many	14	-	TRBJ1-5	TRBV6-5	CASSYSHFGGPQHF	TGTGCCAGCAGTTACTCCCATTTTGGGGGGCCCCAGCATTTT
-	15	-	TRBJ1-3	TRBV6-6	CASSPSEGFGNTIYF	TGTGCCAGCAGTCCCTCCGAGGGATTTGGAAACACCATATATTTT
many	14	-	TRBJ2-3	TRBV5-1	CASRTEPSTDTQYF	TGCGCCAGTAGGACCGAGCCTAGCACAGATACGCAGTATTTT
few	15	-	TRBJ2-7	TRBV11-2	CASSSQTGTKYEQYF	TGTGCCAGCAGCTCCCAGACCGGGACCAAATACGAGCAGTACTTC
-	15	TRBD2	TRBJ2-1	TRBV28	CASSLLAGGFGEQFF	TGTGCCAGCAGTTTATTGGCGGGAGGGTTTGGTGAGCAGTTCTTC
-	14	-	TRBJ1-1	TRBV6-2/TRBV6-3	CASSSTYKNTEAFF	TGTGCCAGCAGTTCAACTTATAAGAACACTGAAGCTTTCTTT
-	16	-	TRBJ1-2	TRBV11-2	CASSLDLGRINYGYTF	TGTGCCAGCAGCTTAGATCTTGGACGAATCAACTATGGCTACACCTTC
-	12	-	TRBJ2-6	TRBV20-1	CSAHIATNVLTF	TGCAGTGCTCACATCGCAACCAACGTCCTAACTTTC
few	15	-	TRBJ2-5	TRBV5-1	CASSLGAGDGETQYF	TGCGCCAGCAGCTTGGGGGCAGGGGATGGCGAGACCCAGTACTTC
many	15	-	TRBJ2-1	TRBV6-5	CASTFKAGSYNEQFF	TGTGCCAGCACCTTTAAGGCAGGGTCCTACAATGAGCAGTTCTTC